The entry below gives a single T cell receptor beta chain sequence along with its context. Its antigen remains unidentified. CDR1 is MNHNY and CDR2 is SVGAGI in the germline V gene (reference sequence). This CDR3 contains 16 residues. V lost 0 bases, J lost 5 bases, and 13 bases lay in between. The data derive from a study of blood T cells in healthy people across ages. Regarding the study as a whole: CMV status of donors was not determined, possibly confounding expanded clonotype changes. Getting older went along with TCR beta diversity per million T cells dropping roughly linearly. More naive CD4+ cells and higher diversity were found in long-lived than in aged donors.

PCR was performed a second time for about 6 to 12 cycles using a sample-barcoded 5' primer and a J-beta primer mix. Tags on each cDNA molecule came from a template-switch adaptor with 12 random nucleotides. One entry per CDR3 protein results from TCRdb running MiXCR on the 5' RACE reads. The sample lists around 1.5 million distinct CDR3 sequences; around 35% were seen once. The chain links TRBV6-6 to TRBJ1-4; weak D call: TRBD1 (6 bases). Sequenced input: blood. The clonotype originates from a woman aged 25 to 39 in good health. The CDR3 sequence is CASSYSSAGANEKLFF. The CDR3 DNA follows: TGTGCCAGCAGTTACTCGAGCGCAGGGGCAAATGAAAAACTGTTTTTT.